This T cell receptor (beta chain) derives from a study of cytomegalovirus exposure and HLA in healthy donors (dated by TCRdb to between 2016 and 2019). Regarding the research as a whole: In an earlier analysis of under 750 of the donors, 276 Gb of sequence data and 120 million or so unique TCR beta sequences from 180 million or so T cells were reported. Roughly 300 gigabases of sequencing data and 78 million or so unique TCR sequences were included in an early release covering about 600 HLA-typed donors. Of the approximately 400 genotyped donors, approximately 83% fell in the genetic ancestry cluster associated with self-reported Caucasian donors. The aim of the study was to test whether cataloging public T cell receptors could identify signatures of past pathogen exposure. Using immunosequencing, the study profiled T cell repertoires from fewer than 700 subjects and related those repertoires to cytomegalovirus serostatus. Besides the first cohort of approximately 670 subjects, a separate validation cohort made up of roughly 120 different subjects was used. To predict cytomegalovirus infection status, the study combined high-throughput TCR immunosequencing, statistical association of individual TCRs with disease status, and machine learning. To study patterns of TCR occurrence, a later analysis re-analyzed previously published TCR beta repertoires from around 660 donors and added high-resolution HLA genotyping. The later analysis used no new phenotypic data to find candidate immune exposures, relying instead on TCR beta sequences and their occurrence across donors. An earlier analysis of around 580 of the donors used high-throughput TCR beta sequencing to judge whether each TCR beta V gene segment behaved as functional or pseudogenic. Donor age, sex, ethnicity and CMV serostatus were collected together with the repertoire data. In a later genetic analysis, genome-wide SNP genotypes for 398 of the 666 donors were used, and that subset was treated as a discovery cohort. All discovery cohort repertoires had been generated on a single sequencing platform. Class I and class II HLA loci were covered by the typing at four-digit resolution. The number of donors typed differed by locus, with roughly 629-640 for A, B, C, DRB1 and DQB1, more than 500 for DQA1, 600 to 610 for DPA1, and some 470 for DPB1. A few DR-DQ haplotypes were treated as single units for association and clustering because of strong linkage in the cohort. Among some 410 genotyped donors of the cohort, an average of about 240,000 unique TCR beta nucleotide sequences were sequenced per donor, around 20% of them non-productive. Results and caveats for the whole study, not just this receptor: According to a later analysis, most CMV-associated TCR beta chains appeared to be HLA-restricted, and the HLA associations seemed to be driven largely by CMV exposure. In an earlier analysis of a few hundred of the donors, most TCR beta V segments were observed in productive rearrangements about 87% or about 30% of the time, broadly matching IMGT annotations. The classifier was reported to diagnose cytomegalovirus status with high specificity and sensitivity in both the original cohort and the validation cohort. In this cohort, only TCR beta chains were sequenced, and detectable features were limited by the absence of alpha or paired-chain data. The authors suggested that the approach could potentially be generalized to other disease states and immunological phenotypes. A group of highly shared sequence variants was considered likely to be a technical artifact of the sequencing pipeline. Three of the identified cytomegalovirus-associated TCR beta chains were confirmed in vitro to be specific for cytomegalovirus antigens. V-gene and J-gene trimming of TCR beta chains was associated with a missense DCLRE1C variant in a later genetic analysis, and the association was replicated in an independent cohort. In a later analysis, the rate of TCR association differed among HLA loci, with DRB1 alleles having the most associated TCRs and HLA-C alleles having the fewest. Because some donors lacked HLA typing at each locus, the association tests relied only on the typed subset. Several of the top co-occurrence clusters appeared to be linked to parvovirus B19, influenza, CMV and Epstein-Barr virus, according to a later analysis. Immune exposure information for the cohort was limited to CMV serostatus. Because the 87-base-pair reads could not distinguish some IMGT-functional V segments, including TRBV6-2 and TRBV6-3, those segments were excluded. Specific HLA alleles were associated with over 15,000 TCR beta sequences at a false discovery rate of 0.05 in a later analysis. In a later genetic analysis, fewer N-insertions in productive TCRs were reported among donors in an Asian-associated ancestry cluster than the approximately 670-donor mean. A later analysis found that HLA-associated TCR beta chains were more clonally expanded and had lower generation probabilities than equally common non-associated chains. Sequencing depth was assumed to be roughly uniform across donors in the presence/absence analyses, though that assumption may not hold. A further reported finding was that TCR beta sequences accurately predicted the HLA-A and HLA-B alleles for most subjects in the first cohort. Around 16 rarely observed V segments, including chromosome 9 orphons, were excluded from the earlier analysis of approximately 500 of the donors because counts were too low. Linkage disequilibrium might explain the correlated functional status among segregating V segments, but an unknown experimental factor could not be ruled out. Most TCR sequences were seen in very few donors, while some public TCRs were found in many individuals. The study gave a list of under 200 TCR beta chains associated with cytomegalovirus. When HLA alleles, especially DR and DQ, strongly co-occurred, TCR associations were difficult to assign to individual alleles.

Remarks on this clone: The target of this receptor is not known. Per-base qualities were not stored, and no clone one base away is much larger.

V gives up 5 bases and J gives up 1 base, and the segment between their germline ends measures 11 bases. As encoded in the germline V gene, CDR1 is SGHAT while CDR2 is FQNNGV. Counted from cysteine to phenylalanine, this CDR3 has 14 amino acids. The entry retains the CDR3 DNA only, 42 bases that are in frame from base 1. The cohort consisted of approximately 690 healthy bone marrow donors. At the time of sampling, every cohort member was nominally healthy, though immune exposures that went unrecorded were likely present. The donor was CMV seropositive and belonged to the group of 250 to 300 seropositive cohort members. Each donor provided a peripheral blood sample, and peripheral blood mononuclear cells were used for TCR beta sequencing. The Qiagen DNeasy Blood Extraction Kit was used to extract genomic DNA from the blood cell samples. The library was made by the immunoSEQ multiplex PCR assay. The multiplex PCR relied on a mix of 60 forward primers for TCR Vbeta segments and 13 reverse primers for TCR Jbeta segments. Amplification of the CDR3 region of rearranged TCR beta genes was performed with a multiplex PCR assay on genomic DNA. On the Illumina HiSeq System, the amplified TCR beta libraries were sequenced as 87-base-pair reads. In the original analysis: A later analysis counted around 72 million unique TCR beta chains across the 700 or so repertoires, and some 11 million of these chains were shared by at least two donors. A nearest-neighbor algorithm error-corrected the raw reads and collapsed the reads into unique sequences, merging closely related sequences to remove PCR and sequencing errors. V, D and J gene segments were assigned by aligning CDR3 sequences to IMGT reference sequences. For a sequence to be retained, a match of at least six nucleotides was required to both a V gene segment and a J gene segment. A rearrangement was called productive if the CDR3 had no stop codons and remained in frame with V and J, and every other rearrangement was called non-productive. Following IMGT convention, CDR3 was defined as the stretch from the second conserved V-encoded cysteine up to the conserved J-encoded phenylalanine. In an earlier analysis of approximately 590 of the donors, sequences lacking an unambiguous match to a single V gene segment were excluded. In an earlier analysis of some 590 of the donors, a V segment was called functional when productive rearrangements were above 56.7%, and segregating when the standard deviation between donors exceeded 5%. A statistical classification framework was developed to diagnose cytomegalovirus status using the catalog of TCR beta chain sequences. In a later analysis, TCR nucleotide sequences were compared against IMGT/GENE-DB human TR gene sequences so that V and J genes could be assigned. In a later analysis, CDR3 sequences and most-parsimonious VDJ recombination scenarios were assigned using the TCRdist pipeline. In a later analysis, each TCR beta chain was defined by its CDR3 amino acid sequence together with its V-gene family, and reads lacking a unique V-gene family were excluded. To address suspected cross-contamination and a sequencing artifact, a later analysis removed several hundred highly shared, low-generation-probability nucleotide sequences. In a later analysis, a clonal expansion index was calculated for each public chain from normalized within-repertoire ranks of inferred template counts. In a later analysis, generation probabilities were computed with a VDJ recombination model fitted to out-of-frame rearrangements, and the resulting probabilities were checked against IGoR. A later analysis scored TCR-TCR, TCR-HLA and TCR-CMV co-occurrence with hypergeometric tests, applying a repertoire-size bias correction to TCR pairs. To estimate false discovery rates, a later analysis permuted the HLA or CMV assignments 20 times. In a later analysis, co-occurring TCRs were grouped using DBSCAN, and TCRdist sequence similarity was added for clustering within HLA-allele-positive subsets. Repertoires with fewer than 30,000 or more than 120,000 public chains were left out of co-occurrence clustering, as were a few repertoires with anomalous nucleotide sharing. The source is immuneACCESS, and TCRdb retained only in-frame sequences with V and J called. Part of the clones is not carried over; for the studies checked, unresolved V genes explain less than half of this, and the remainder is unexplained. V and J calls and clone size are as listed in that table; D and trimming were resolved from the DNA. This sample gives over 85,000 clones in total; over 60% of them show up just once. The biggest ten clones account for less than 3% of the sample.

The TCR comes from a woman in her fifties or sixties in good health and CMV-seropositive. Sequencing used PBMCs. The chain employs TRBV11-2 and TRBJ1-1, with the D gene call left open. The CDR3 protein sequence reads: CASSPQVENTEAFF. The DNA sequence is given as TGTGCCAGCAGCCCCCAAGTAGAGAACACTGAAGCTTTCTTT.